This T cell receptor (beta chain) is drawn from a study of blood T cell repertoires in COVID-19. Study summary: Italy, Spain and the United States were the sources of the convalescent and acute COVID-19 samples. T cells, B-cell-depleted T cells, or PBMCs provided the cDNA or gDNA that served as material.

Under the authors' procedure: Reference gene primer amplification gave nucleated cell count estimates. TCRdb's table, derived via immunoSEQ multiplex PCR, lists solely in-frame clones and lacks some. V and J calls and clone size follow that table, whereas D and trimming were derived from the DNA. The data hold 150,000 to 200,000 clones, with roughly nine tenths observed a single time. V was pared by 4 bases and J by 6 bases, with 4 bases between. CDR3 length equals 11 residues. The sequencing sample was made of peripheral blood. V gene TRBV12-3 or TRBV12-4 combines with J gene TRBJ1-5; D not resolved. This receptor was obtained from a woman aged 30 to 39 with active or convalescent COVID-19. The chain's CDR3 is CASSSGQPQHF. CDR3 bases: TGTGCCAGCAGTTCGGGTCAGCCCCAGCATTTT.